The sequence of this T cell receptor beta chain was determined in a study of primary melanoma T cells and metastatic recurrence (dated by TCRdb to 2020 to 2022). At the level of the whole study: The cohort consisted of roughly 200 primary melanomas of stage T2 to T4, each more than 1 mm thick. Whether patient outcome could be predicted by T-cell fraction and T-cell repertoire clonality in primary melanoma tumors was the question this study put to the test. Progression-free survival was the clinical outcome compared against the T-cell fraction measured by TCR beta sequencing. Histopathological grading of tumor-infiltrating lymphocytes served as the comparison point for the T-cell fraction derived from sequencing. Broader findings and caveats from the paper: Protection appeared to be conferred by a T-cell fraction above 20% regardless of ulceration status, mitotic rate or nodal disease. Progression-free survival was reportedly predicted by the tumor T-cell fraction independently of age, mitotic rate, ulceration and thickness. Progression-free survival prediction was reportedly improved more by adding T-cell fraction to tumor thickness than by adding any other histopathological variable. An effective T-cell-mediated antitumor response in primary melanoma was framed by the authors only as a suggestion, not a demonstrated mechanism.

Spanning cysteine to phenylalanine, the CDR3 consists of 13 amino acids. Solely the CDR3 DNA is kept, with 39 bases framed from the first base. Per the germline V gene, KGHSY is the CDR1 and FQNENV is the CDR2. V loses 2 bases, J loses 0 bases, and the germline ends lie 2 bases apart. Libraries came from the immunoSEQ multiplex PCR assay. High-throughput sequencing of the T-cell receptor beta chain was performed on primary melanoma tumor tissue. On the study's bioinformatics: TCRB CDR3 sharing between samples and the distribution of insertions and deletions were included in the repertoire analyses. A gradient-boosted model ranked how well the T-cell fraction predicted outcome compared with histopathological variables. Drawn from immuneACCESS, this table holds only the in-frame rearrangements with V and J called that TCRdb kept. Clones are partly lost; checked studies trace under half to an unresolved V gene and leave the rest unexplained. The DNA was the basis for D and trimming; V, J and clone size are from that table. In all, the sample holds approximately 1,000 clones, and more than 65% of those were seen once. Under 5.5% of the sample is taken by the ten largest.

The primary melanoma of each patient had been surgically resected and was considered potentially curable but at risk of metastatic recurrence. To note about this clone: Its antigen remains undetermined. No qualities accompany the bases; no much larger clone lies one base away.

Sequencing was performed on melanoma tumor tissue. The receptor was derived from a human donor with melanoma. The rearrangement combines TRBV16 with TRBJ1-3, with no D gene named confidently. The DNA is as follows: TGTGCCAGCAGCCAACCCTCTGGAAACACCATATATTTT. This is translated as CASSQPSGNTIYF.